These 14 T cell receptor beta chains originate from one sample sequenced in a study of blood T cell repertoires in COVID-19 (dated by TCRdb to 2020 to 2021). The library was generated by the immunoSEQ multiplex PCR assay. The table was pulled from immuneACCESS by TCRdb, which kept in-frame rearrangements only. Such tables lose some clones; where checked, under half of the loss comes from unresolved V genes, and the rest has no known cause. The table for this sample lists about 370,000 clones; about 89% of them were counted only once. Clones ranked in the top ten supply around 3% of the sample. The sample consisted of peripheral blood. These TCRs come from a woman aged 25 to 39 with COVID-19, enrolled during active disease.

This clone was observed a handful of times. J is TRBJ2-1 and V is TRBV9; 8 nucleotides line up with TRBD2. The CDR3 is 17 amino acids. Germline-derived CDR1 and CDR2 are SGDLS and YYNGEE. V dropped 3 bases and J dropped 0; count of bases not matched to a gene: 8. CDR3 residues: CASSAPVGTSSYNEQFF. The CDR3 DNA reads as TGTGCCAGCAGCGCCCCCGTCGGGACTAGCTCCTACAATGAGCAGTTCTTC. The variable domain in full, with the rest retrieved from reference TRBV9 and TRBJ2-1, is DSGVTQTPKHLITATGQRVTLRCSPRSGDLSVYWYQQSLDQGLQFLIQYYNGEERAKGNILERFSAQQFPDLHSELNLSSLELGDSALYFCASSAPVGTSSYNEQFFGPGTRLTVL.

The genes are TRBV5-6 and TRBJ1-2, with D possibly TRBD1 on 5 matching bases. Trimming shortened V by 0 bases and J by 5 bases, and 14 bases separated the two germline ends. This CDR3 has 15 residues. CDR1 is SGHDT, CDR2 YYEEEE, per germline. This chain's CDR3 is CASSLAQGKVYGYTF. Written as DNA, the CDR3 is TGTGCCAGCAGCTTGGCGCAGGGCAAGGTTTATGGCTACACCTTC.

The chain uses TRBV7-2 and TRBJ1-6; 8 positions agree with TRBD1. The CDR3 loop spans 15 amino acids. Germline CDR1 reads SGHTA; CDR2 reads FQGNSA. J gave up 7 bases and V 5 bases, and 7 bases lay outside the gene matches. DNA for the CDR3: TGTGCCAGCAGCGCTAGACAGGGGAGCAATTCACCCCTCCACTTT. This encodes CASSARQGSNSPLHF.

The DNA for the CDR3 is TGCGCCAGCAGTTGGGCAGGGGCCGTCTATGGCTACACCTTC. This sequence encodes CASSWAGAVYGYTF. The rearrangement links TRBV4-3 to TRBJ1-2, with D perhaps matching TRBD1 (6 bases). This CDR3 spans 14 amino acids. V lost 6 bases and J 4 bases, leaving 15 bases between the germline ends. The V gene's germline CDR1 is LGHNA and CDR2 YSLEER.

This clone turned up a few times. This sequence joins TRBV7-2 and TRBJ2-5; weak D call: TRBD1 (6 bases). The CDR3 is 15 amino acids. V gave up 1 base and J gave up 5 bases, with 14 bases separating them. CDR1 is SGHTA and CDR2 is FQGNSA in the germline V gene. CDR3 region: CASSLGSGRGETQYF. The CDR3, as DNA: TGTGCCAGCAGCTTAGGATCGGGCAGGGGTGAGACCCAGTACTTC.

The gene calls are TRBV28 and TRBJ2-1; 12 nucleotides line up with TRBD2. V was pared by 10 bases and J by 4 bases, with 8 bases of the junction left unmatched. The CDR3 runs 15 residues. Looked up from germline, CDR1 is MDHEN and CDR2 is SYDVKM. The CDR3 reads CATIQGLAGYNEQFF. In DNA form, the CDR3 reads TGTGCCACCATCCAGGGACTAGCGGGTTACAATGAGCAGTTCTTC.

This chain links TRBV15 with TRBJ1-1, with 9 positions matching TRBD1. Germline assignment: CDR1 LNHNV and CDR2 YYDKDF (reference sequence). The V and J ends lost 3 bases and 6 bases, in that order; junction bases with no gene match: 5. This CDR3 contains 14 residues. In nucleotides, the CDR3 is TGTGCCACCAGCAGGGGACAGGGCCGACCTGAAGCTTTCTTT. This sequence encodes CATSRGQGRPEAFF.

The chain couples TRBV5-1 to TRBJ2-5; D is perhaps TRBD1 (6 bases). The CDR3 totals 14 residues. Trimming pared 0 bases from V and 1 base from J, leaving 7 bases between. Germline assignment: CDR1 SGHRS and CDR2 YFSETQ. CDR3 residues: CASSLAGAQETQYF. CDR3 coding DNA: TGCGCCAGCAGCTTGGCAGGGGCCCAAGAGACCCAGTACTTC.

The chain joins TRBV12-5 to TRBJ2-1; perhaps TRBD1 as D (5 bases). V was pared by 1 base and J by 6 bases, with 13 bases between. The CDR3 loop spans 15 amino acids. Germline V gives CDR1 LGHNT, CDR2 FRNRAP. The CDR3 loop reads CASGLGLGDSNEQFF. In DNA, the CDR3 is TGTGCTAGTGGTTTGGGGCTAGGGGATTCCAATGAGCAGTTCTTC. Full variable domain (rest looked up from reference TRBV12-5 and TRBJ2-1): DARVTQTPRHKVTEMGQEVTMRCQPILGHNTVFWYRQTMMQGLELLAYFRNRAPLDDSGMPKDRFSAEMPDATLATLKIQPSEPRDSAVYFCASGLGLGDSNEQFFGPGTRLTVL.

This chain joins TRBV11-2 and TRBJ2-7; TRBD2 might be the D (5 bases). This CDR3 is built from 14 residues. Per the germline V gene, CDR1 is SGHAT and CDR2 is FQNNGV. V was pared by 5 bases and J by 0 bases, with 11 bases between. This CDR3 reads CASSTGLSSYEQYV. In nucleotides, the CDR3 is TGTGCCAGCAGCACTGGACTCAGCTCCTACGAGCAGTACGTC.

This clone is a singleton in its sample. The chain joins TRBV18 to TRBJ2-1, with D perhaps matching TRBD1 (5 bases). V dropped 4 bases and J dropped 3 bases, with 10 bases sitting between them. The CDR3 spans 14 residues. From germline, CDR1 is KGHSH and CDR2 LQKENI. In DNA form, the CDR3 reads TGTGCCAGCTCACTCTCGACAGACTACAATGAGCAGTTCTTC. Encoded protein: CASSLSTDYNEQFF.

This clone has just one count. This chain connects TRBV10-2 to TRBJ2-7; the match to TRBD1 covers 12 bases. The length of the CDR3 is 16 residues. In germline, CDR1 is WSHSY, CDR2 SAAADI. The trim removed 4 bases at V and 7 bases at J, leaving 11 bases unmatched. The CDR3 nucleotides read TGCGCCAGCAGTGGGGTTAGGGACAGGGGGCTCAGGGAGCAGTACTTC. It yields the protein CASSGVRDRGLREQYF.

This sequence joins TRBV5-4 and TRBJ1-1; 7 bases align to TRBD1. CDR1 is SGHNT, CDR2 YYREEE, per germline (reference sequence). V shed 2 bases, J shed 3 bases, and the junction held 4 bases outside the gene matches. CDR3 length: 14 amino acids. CDR3 DNA: TGTGCCAGCAGCTTATCAGGGGGAGACACTGAAGCTTTCTTT. Translation gives CASSLSGGDTEAFF.

The chain carries TRBV3-1 (or the pseudogene TRBV3-2) and TRBJ1-6, with D possibly matching TRBD1 (5 bases). V dropped 3 bases and J dropped 9 bases, with 15 bases sitting between them. Germline CDR1 is LGHDT and CDR2 is YNNKEL (reference sequence). The CDR3 extends over 15 amino acids. The CDR3 here is CASSHALNRLSPLHF. The CDR3 DNA is TGTGCCAGCAGCCACGCCTTGAACAGGCTTTCACCCCTCCACTTT.